This section outlines one TCR beta chain sequence together with its context. These data are taken from a study of blood T cells in healthy people across ages. Per-sample PBMC isolation yielded at least 7 million cells. Germline CDR1 is SEHNR and CDR2 is FQNEAQ (reference sequence). The V segment lost 4 bases and the J segment 2 bases; nucleotides outside the gene matches: 9. CDR3 length: 17 residues. Alongside a J-beta primer mix, a sample-barcoded 5' primer served in a second PCR lasting about 7 to 11 cycles. TCRdb passed the 5' RACE reads through MiXCR, listing each CDR3 protein once. Among 1.5 million to 2 million distinct CDR3 sequences listed, approximately 32% were seen once.

Specimen: blood. The chain carries TRBV7-9 and TRBJ2-3; 10 positions agree with TRBD2. The TCR sequence derives from a woman between 25 and 40 years old in good health. CDR3: CASSSLLAGEDTDTQYF. The CDR3 DNA sequence: TGTGCCAGCAGCTCTCTTCTAGCGGGGGAAGACACAGATACGCAGTATTTT.